Listed below are T cell receptor beta chains from one sample, sequenced in a study of spatial heterogeneity in lung cancer. Using its own MiXCR run on the 5' RACE reads, TCRdb lists one record per CDR3 protein. The sample carries about 16,000 distinct CDR3 sequences, about 6% recorded once. This specimen consisted of PBMCs, obtained at follow-up. The receptors come from a male donor with early-stage non-small cell lung cancer. CDR3s include the opening cysteine and the closing phenylalanine or tryptophan. D genes are given only for firm matches. Only part of the rows carry a size: once, few, many, or a class if the clone is expanded.

medium-sized | TRBJ2-3 | NA | TRBV28 | CASSFEIFTDTQYF | TGTGCCAGCAGTTTTGAGATTTTCACAGATACGCAGTATTTT
few | TRBJ2-1 | TRBD2 | TRBV15 | CATAMGTSGRGDEQFF | TGTGCCACCGCGATGGGGACTAGCGGGAGGGGTGATGAGCAGTTCTTC
few | TRBJ2-7 | TRBD2 | TRBV5-1 | CASTRGLAGKTDEQYF | TGCGCCAGCACCCGGGGACTAGCGGGAAAGACCGACGAGCAGTACTTC
many | TRBJ2-3 | TRBD2 | TRBV20-1 | CSARTILADTDTQYF | TGCAGTGCTAGAACTATACTAGCGGACACAGATACGCAGTATTTT
many | TRBJ1-1 | TRBD1 | TRBV6-2/TRBV6-3 | CASTIGTGGETFF | TGTGCCAGCACCATCGGGACAGGGGGGGAAACTTTCTTT
many | TRBJ1-1 | NA | TRBV7-9 | CASSLASGTEAFF | TGTGCCAGCAGCTTAGCGTCGGGCACTGAAGCTTTCTTT
medium-sized | TRBJ2-3 | TRBD2 | TRBV28 | CASSFRGGGTDTQYF | TGTGCCAGCAGTTTCCGGGGGGGGGGCACAGATACGCAGTATTTT
few | TRBJ2-5 | TRBD2 | TRBV20-1 | CSAAAPLLAARTQYF | TGCAGTGCCGCAGCCCCATTACTAGCGGCCAGGACCCAGTACTTC
many | TRBJ1-2 | TRBD1 | TRBV28 | CASSYQGAYYGYTF | TGTGCCAGCAGTTACCAGGGGGCGTACTATGGCTACACCTTC
NA | TRBJ2-5 | NA | TRBV29-1 | CAGDLYETQYF | TGCGCAGGGGATCTGTATGAGACCCAGTACTTC
many | TRBJ2-7 | TRBD2 | TRBV27 | CASRTPGLAGAYEQYF | TGTGCCAGCAGGACTCCCGGACTAGCGGGAGCCTACGAGCAGTACTTC
many | TRBJ2-2 | NA | TRBV28 | CASTSGNTGELFF | TGTGCCAGCACCTCAGGGAACACCGGGGAGCTGTTTTTT
NA | TRBJ2-3 | NA | TRBV6-2/TRBV6-3 | CASSYRSPTDTQYF | TGTGCCAGCAGTTACCGAAGCCCAACAGATACGCAGTATTTT
medium-sized | TRBJ1-2 | NA | TRBV10-3 | CAISESTPGRGGYTF | TGTGCCATCAGTGAGTCGACTCCAGGGAGAGGTGGCTACACCTTC
many | TRBJ2-1 | NA | TRBV6-1 | CASRGENNEQFF | TGTGCCTCCAGAGGGGAGAACAATGAGCAGTTCTTC
many | TRBJ1-5 | NA | TRBV27 | CASSPRVGQPQHF | TGTGCCAGCAGTCCTAGAGTCGGCCAGCCCCAGCATTTT
many | TRBJ2-5 | NA | TRBV6-1 | CASSAPQGSETQYF | TGTGCCAGCAGTGCCCCACAGGGTTCGGAGACCCAGTACTTC
many | TRBJ2-1 | NA | TRBV7-2 | CASSLEATTANEQFF | TGTGCCAGCAGCTTAGAGGCAACTACGGCCAATGAGCAGTTCTTC
many | TRBJ2-7 | TRBD1 | TRBV10-3 | CAISATGQGAYEQYF | TGTGCCATCAGTGCCACGGGACAGGGGGCTTACGAGCAGTACTTC
medium-sized | TRBJ2-3 | NA | TRBV7-7 | CASSSPGTDTQYF | TGTGCTAGCAGCTCACCCGGCACAGATACGCAGTATTTT
NA | TRBJ2-7 | NA | TRBV6-1 | CASGNTPYEQYF | TGTGCCAGCGGTAACACCCCCTACGAGCAGTACTTC
many | TRBJ1-1 | TRBD1 | TRBV7-3 | CASSQGAGTVEAFF | TGTGCCAGCAGCCAAGGAGCCGGGACAGTTGAAGCTTTCTTT
many | TRBJ2-5 | TRBD1 | TRBV3-1 | CASRLGQGPASTQYF | TGTGCCAGCAGACTTGGACAGGGACCTGCAAGTACCCAGTACTTC
many | TRBJ2-7 | TRBD2 | TRBV10-3 | CAISTSGQNGYEQYF | TGTGCCATCAGCACTAGCGGGCAGAACGGCTACGAGCAGTACTTC
many | TRBJ1-4 | NA | TRBV12-3/TRBV12-4 | CASSFAGYATNEKLFF | TGTGCCAGCAGTTTCGCCGGATACGCAACTAATGAAAAACTGTTTTTT
many | TRBJ1-5 | NA | TRBV10-3 | CAISEGETQPQHF | TGTGCCATCAGTGAAGGAGAAACACAGCCCCAGCATTTT
many | TRBJ2-1 | NA | TRBV20-1 | CSARDPHNSDPYSNEQFF | TGCAGTGCTAGAGATCCGCACAATTCTGACCCCTACAGCAATGAGCAGTTCTTC
NA | TRBJ1-4 | TRBD1 | TRBV7-3 | CASSCFRDRDEKLFF | TGTGCCAGCAGCTGCTTCCGGGACAGGGATGAAAAACTGTTTTTT
NA | TRBJ2-1 | NA | TRBV20-1 | CSARDWSSGYNEQFF | TGCAGTGCTAGAGATTGGAGTAGCGGCTACAATGAGCAGTTCTTC
NA | TRBJ2-6 | NA | TRBV10-1 | CATISDASSGANVLTF | TGCGCCACAATAAGCGATGCGAGCTCTGGGGCCAACGTCCTGACTTTC
many | TRBJ2-5 | NA | TRBV9 | CASSVEWGETQYF | TGTGCCAGCAGCGTAGAGTGGGGAGAGACCCAGTACTTC
NA | TRBJ1-3 | NA | TRBV20-1 | CSATGVGNTIYF | TGCAGTGCTACAGGGGTCGGAAACACCATATATTTT
many | TRBJ2-2 | TRBD2 | TRBV18 | CASSPPSGRAAGELFF | TGTGCCAGCTCACCGCCCTCGGGGAGGGCCGCCGGGGAGCTGTTTTTT
many | TRBJ2-7 | TRBD2 | TRBV27 | CASSLGGGTSGPYEQYF | TGTGCCAGCAGTTTAGGGGGGGGGACTAGCGGCCCCTACGAGCAGTACTTC
many | TRBJ2-3 | NA | TRBV5-1 | CASKLNYGTDTQYF | TGCGCCAGCAAATTAAATTACGGCACAGATACGCAGTATTTT
many | TRBJ2-2 | TRBD1 | TRBV28 | CASSRQGIGGELFF | TGTGCCAGCAGCCGACAGGGGATCGGCGGGGAGCTGTTTTTT
NA | TRBJ2-3 | TRBD2 | TRBV7-3 | CASSSGTSRTDTQYF | TGTGCCAGCAGCTCCGGGACTAGCCGCACAGATACGCAGTATTTT